This TCR beta chain is from a study of shared clonotypes between healthy human individuals (TCRdb year 2020). Background for the entire study: The cohort comprised a couple of women and a few men aged 18 to 49 years. Per donor, three plates each were used for CD4 naive and CD4 memory, two for CD8 naive, and one for CD8 memory. To estimate repertoire size and how much clonotypes are shared between individuals, the study performed deep sequencing of blood TCR repertoires from five healthy adults. Different laboratories and diverse techniques were used to prepare libraries and sequence TCR repertoires, to increase sequencing depth and limit assay-specific biases. Per donor, leukapheresis produced somewhere between about 0.9 and 9.5 billion PBMCs. The paper's findings and limits, for the study overall: Even with the large sequencing depth, rarefaction of the sorted-subset datasets indicated that sequencing was incomplete. Compared with non-shared clonotypes, the clonotypes found in all four sorted-subset donors had higher generation probabilities. Because the study included a small number of donors, the genetic and exposure-history diversity represented was limited. Only blood was sampled, and tissue TCR repertoires likely differ from those in blood. When a few donors were compared, the shared fraction of clonotypes was about 5% for naive CD4, roughly 3.4% for naive CD8, 2% to 2.5% for memory CD4, and 0.4% for memory CD8. Estimated clonotype richness was generally larger for naive than for memory subsets. Pairwise subsampling indicated that sequencing depth was expected to affect the degree of clonotype sharing among donors.

At the junction V is shortened by 6 bases and J by 2 bases, with 9 bases in between. As encoded in the germline V gene (reference sequence), CDR1 is MNHNY while CDR2 is SVGAGI. The CDR3 sequence holds 13 residues, the cysteine and phenylalanine included. The retained sequence is limited to the CDR3, 39 bases, with the frame set at the first base. The donors were healthy, HIV-negative adults with no recently reported acute infections or vaccinations. Only Caucasian adults living in Nashville, Tennessee, USA were represented among the donors. CD4+ T cells were enriched through magnetic negative selection, after which naive cells were positively selected on CD45RA and the remaining negative fraction served as the memory subset. After blood collection by leukapheresis, PBMCs were isolated using Ficoll-Histopaque density gradient centrifugation and then cryopreserved in the vapor phase of liquid nitrogen. Analytical flow cytometry was used to check the purity and quantity of every magnetically sorted T cell population. From each sorted fraction, genomic DNA was isolated and quantified by UV absorbance on a Nanodrop 2000c.

In regard to this clone: Its antigen is not yet known. Base qualities were left out, and no much larger clone turns up one base away.

TCR CDR3 regions were amplified from genomic DNA by multiplex PCR using the deep immunoSEQ assay. Extracted genomic DNA from each cell subset was distributed evenly across all wells of several immunoSEQ 96-well plates, and each plate was treated as a replicate. Each replicate PCR for sorted subsets received about 180 ng genomic DNA, equal to around 32,000 T cell genomes. The purified libraries were quantified using a Qubit 3.0 fluorometer, sized with a Bioanalyzer 2100, and then quantified again using the KAPA Library Quantification kit. A separate single-read 150-cycle Illumina NextSeq 550 flow cell was used to sequence each immunoSEQ 96-well plate. The paper's data handling went like this. Because only junctional sequences without quality scores were contained in the immunoSEQ output, filtering matching that applied to full-length reads could not be performed. Sequences were annotated with PyIR, a Python wrapper for IgBLAST v1.9, and V/J genes and CDR3 were assigned using IMGT germline references. Reads were filtered out if the reads had weak V/J assignments (E-value above 1e-6), no CDR3, stop codons, out-of-frame junctions, or ambiguous translated residues. V3J clonotypes were defined as sequences sharing the same inferred V gene, J gene, and CDR3 amino acid sequence. To compute the percentage overlap between repertoires, the number of shared unique clonotypes was divided by the size of the smaller repertoire. RTK rarefaction, the Chao1 estimator, and Recon v2.1 estimates of unobserved clonotypes were used to assess repertoire richness. OLGA was used to compute generation probabilities for all TCRbeta clonotypes that the gDNA method yielded from several donors. Entries here come from immuneACCESS through TCRdb and include only in-frame sequences with V and J called. Some clones fail to appear in such tables; in the studies checked, an unresolved V gene covers under half of the shortfall, and the cause of the remainder is unknown. That table gives V, J and clone size, and the DNA gave D and trimming. Across this sample there are 1.6 million or so clones, with 96% seen only once. Approximately 1.2% of the sample lies in the top ten.

The V and J segments used are TRBV6-6 and TRBJ2-3; perhaps TRBD2 is the D gene, with 5 bases matching. Sequenced material: naive CD4+ T cells sorted from blood. What this sample's cell subset or site label stands for: CD45RA+ positively selected. The TCR sequence derives from a man aged 25 to 40 in good health. The nucleotide sequence is TGTGCCAGCAGCCGGAGGCACACAGATACGCAGTATTTT. Translated, this gives CASSRRHTDTQYF.